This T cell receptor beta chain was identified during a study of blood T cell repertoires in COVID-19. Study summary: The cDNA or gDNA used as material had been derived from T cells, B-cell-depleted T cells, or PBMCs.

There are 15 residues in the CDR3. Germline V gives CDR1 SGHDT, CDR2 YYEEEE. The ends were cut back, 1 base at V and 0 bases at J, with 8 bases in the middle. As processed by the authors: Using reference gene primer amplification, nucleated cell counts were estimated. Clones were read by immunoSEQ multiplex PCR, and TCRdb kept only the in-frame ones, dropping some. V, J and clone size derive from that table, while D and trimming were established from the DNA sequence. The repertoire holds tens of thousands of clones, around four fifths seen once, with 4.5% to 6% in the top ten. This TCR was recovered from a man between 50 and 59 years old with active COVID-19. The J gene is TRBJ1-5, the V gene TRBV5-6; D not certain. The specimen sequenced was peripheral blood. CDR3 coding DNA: TGTGCCAGCAGCTTGTCTTTCCGTAGCAATCAGCCCCAGCATTTT. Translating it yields CASSLSFRSNQPQHF.